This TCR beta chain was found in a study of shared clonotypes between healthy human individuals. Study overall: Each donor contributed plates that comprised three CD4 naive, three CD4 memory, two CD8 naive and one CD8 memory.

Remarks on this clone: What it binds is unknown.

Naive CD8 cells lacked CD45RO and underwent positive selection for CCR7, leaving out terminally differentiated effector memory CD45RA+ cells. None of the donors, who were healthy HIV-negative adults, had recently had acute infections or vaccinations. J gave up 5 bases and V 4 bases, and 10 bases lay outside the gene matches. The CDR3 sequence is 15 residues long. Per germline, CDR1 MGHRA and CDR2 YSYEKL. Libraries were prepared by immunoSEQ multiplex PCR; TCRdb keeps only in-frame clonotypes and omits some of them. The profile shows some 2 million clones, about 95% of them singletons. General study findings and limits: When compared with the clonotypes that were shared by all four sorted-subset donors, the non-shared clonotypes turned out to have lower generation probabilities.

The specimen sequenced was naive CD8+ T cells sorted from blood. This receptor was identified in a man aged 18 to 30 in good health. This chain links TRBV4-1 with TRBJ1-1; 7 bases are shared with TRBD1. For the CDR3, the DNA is TGCGCCAGCAGCCCCCTTTTCGGACAGGCTACTGAAGCTTTCTTT. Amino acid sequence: CASSPLFGQATEAFF.